Following are 5 T cell receptor beta chains from one sample sequenced in a study of blood T cell repertoires in COVID-19. Sequencing was performed with immunoSEQ multiplex PCR; in TCRdb, only in-frame clones are kept and a portion is missing. This sample has 250,000 to 300,000 clones, with more than 70% found just once. Sequenced material: peripheral blood. These receptors all stem from a woman aged 18 to 35 with acute or convalescent COVID-19.

This clone has just a few counts. V gene TRBV4-1 combines with J gene TRBJ2-2, with TRBD2 matching 9 bases. CDR1 is MGHRA, CDR2 YSYEKL, per germline. The trim removed 0 bases at V and 5 bases at J, leaving 7 bases unmatched. The CDR3 runs to 17 residues. The CDR3 sequence: CASSQEGASGTTGELFF. The CDR3 region has the DNA TGCGCCAGCAGCCAAGAAGGAGCTAGCGGGACGACCGGGGAGCTGTTTTTT.

This rearrangement joins TRBV9 to TRBJ2-1, with 8 positions matching TRBD2. CDR1 and CDR2 from the germline V gene are SGDLS and YYNGEE. This CDR3 contains 16 residues. V gave up 4 bases and J gave up 8 bases; unmatched junction bases: 14. The CDR3 coding sequence is TGTGCCAGCAGCCCTCAGGGAGCGGGAGCCGGGGATGAGCAGTTCTTC. Translation: CASSPQGAGAGDEQFF.

The chain carries TRBV15 and TRBJ2-1, with 8 bases lining up with TRBD2. Trimming at V came to 6 bases and at J to 6 bases, leaving 10 bases not matched to a gene. The CDR3 sequence is 15 residues long. Germline V lookup: CDR1 LNHNV, CDR2 YYDKDF (reference sequence). The CDR3 reads CATRRTGTSRNEQFF. CDR3 in DNA: TGTGCCACCAGACGAACCGGGACTAGTCGCAATGAGCAGTTCTTC.

This chain uses TRBV5-4 with TRBJ1-6; TRBD1 matches at 9 bases. V lost 2 bases and J lost 14; bases outside the gene matches: 11. Germline V gene sequence: CDR1 SGHNT, CDR2 YYREEE (reference sequence). The CDR3 contains 15 residues. In DNA, the CDR3 is TGTGCCAGCAGCTTATCCGGGACAGGGCCTACGGCCCTCCACTTT. Its translation: CASSLSGTGPTALHF.

This chain links TRBV18 with TRBJ1-2; TRBD1 aligns across 7 bases. Germline CDR1 and CDR2: KGHSH and LQKENI. The J segment lost 8 bases and the V segment lost 5 bases, leaving 14 bases of the junction unmatched. This CDR3 comprises 15 residues. CDR3 protein: CASSYDQQGQGGYTF. The CDR3 bases are TGTGCCAGCTCATACGATCAACAGGGGCAGGGGGGCTACACCTTC.